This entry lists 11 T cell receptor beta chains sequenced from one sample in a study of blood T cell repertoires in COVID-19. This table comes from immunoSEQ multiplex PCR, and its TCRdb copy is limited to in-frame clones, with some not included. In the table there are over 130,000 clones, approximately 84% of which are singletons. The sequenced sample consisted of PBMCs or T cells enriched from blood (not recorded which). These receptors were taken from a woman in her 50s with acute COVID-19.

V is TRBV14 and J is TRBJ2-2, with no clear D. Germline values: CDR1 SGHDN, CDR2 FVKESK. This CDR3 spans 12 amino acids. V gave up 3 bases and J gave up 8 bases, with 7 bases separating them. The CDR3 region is CASSHPGGELFF. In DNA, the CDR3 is TGTGCCAGCAGCCACCCCGGGGGGGAGCTGTTTTTT.

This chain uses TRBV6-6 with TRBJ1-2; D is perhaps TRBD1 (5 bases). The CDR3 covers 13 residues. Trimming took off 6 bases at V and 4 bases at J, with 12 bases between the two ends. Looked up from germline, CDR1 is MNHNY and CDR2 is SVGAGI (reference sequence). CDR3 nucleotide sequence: TGTGCCAGCAGCCCTGGGGCCCTCTATGGCTACACCTTC. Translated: CASSPGALYGYTF.

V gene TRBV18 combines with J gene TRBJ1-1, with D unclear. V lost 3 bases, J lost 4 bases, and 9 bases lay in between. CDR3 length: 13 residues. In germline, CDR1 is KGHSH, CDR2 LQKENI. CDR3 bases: TGTGCCAGCTCACCCATGGCCCGCACTGAAGCTTTCTTT. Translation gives CASSPMARTEAFF.

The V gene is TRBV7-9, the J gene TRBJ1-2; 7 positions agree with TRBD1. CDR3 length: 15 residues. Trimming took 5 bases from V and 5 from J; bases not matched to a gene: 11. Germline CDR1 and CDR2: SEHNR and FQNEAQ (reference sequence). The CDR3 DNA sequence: TGTGCCAGCAGCCACACAGGGGACGGAACTTATGGCTACACCTTC. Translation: CASSHTGDGTYGYTF.

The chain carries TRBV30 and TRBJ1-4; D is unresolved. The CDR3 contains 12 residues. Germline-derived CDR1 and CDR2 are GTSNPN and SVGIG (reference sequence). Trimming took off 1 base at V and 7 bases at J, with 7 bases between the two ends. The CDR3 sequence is CAWSELREKLFF. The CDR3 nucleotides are TGTGCCTGGAGTGAACTCCGTGAAAAACTGTTTTTT.

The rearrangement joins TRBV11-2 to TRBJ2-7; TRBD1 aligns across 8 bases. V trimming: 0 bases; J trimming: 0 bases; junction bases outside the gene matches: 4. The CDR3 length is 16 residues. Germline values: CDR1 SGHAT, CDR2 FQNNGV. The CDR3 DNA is TGTGCCAGCAGCTTAGATCCCGGGACAGGCTCCTACGAGCAGTACTTC. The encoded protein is CASSLDPGTGSYEQYF.

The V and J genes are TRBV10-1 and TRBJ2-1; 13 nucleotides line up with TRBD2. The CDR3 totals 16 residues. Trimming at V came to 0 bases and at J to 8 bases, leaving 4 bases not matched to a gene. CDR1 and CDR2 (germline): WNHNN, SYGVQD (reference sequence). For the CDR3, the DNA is TGCGCCAGCAGTGAGTCGTCTACTAGCGGGAGGGATGAGCAGTTCTTC. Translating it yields CASSESSTSGRDEQFF.

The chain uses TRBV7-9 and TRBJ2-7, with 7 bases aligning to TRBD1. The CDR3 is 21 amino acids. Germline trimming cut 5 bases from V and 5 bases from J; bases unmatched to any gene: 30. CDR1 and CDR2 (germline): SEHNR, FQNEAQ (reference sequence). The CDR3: CASSKAWGRWTSTTGLNEQYF. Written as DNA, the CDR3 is TGTGCCAGCAGCAAAGCCTGGGGCCGGTGGACCTCCACGACAGGGTTAAACGAGCAGTACTTC.

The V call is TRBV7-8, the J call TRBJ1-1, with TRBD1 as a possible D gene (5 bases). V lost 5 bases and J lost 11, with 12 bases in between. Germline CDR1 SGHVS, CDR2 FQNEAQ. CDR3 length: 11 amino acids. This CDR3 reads CASSKGGDAFF. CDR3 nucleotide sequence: TGTGCCAGCAGCAAGGGAGGGGATGCTTTCTTT.

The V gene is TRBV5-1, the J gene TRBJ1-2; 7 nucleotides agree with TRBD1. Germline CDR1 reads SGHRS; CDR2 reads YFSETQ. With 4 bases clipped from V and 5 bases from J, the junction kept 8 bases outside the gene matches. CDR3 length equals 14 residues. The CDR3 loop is CASSPGTDGYGYTF. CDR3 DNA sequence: TGCGCCAGCAGCCCCGGGACAGATGGGTATGGCTACACCTTC.

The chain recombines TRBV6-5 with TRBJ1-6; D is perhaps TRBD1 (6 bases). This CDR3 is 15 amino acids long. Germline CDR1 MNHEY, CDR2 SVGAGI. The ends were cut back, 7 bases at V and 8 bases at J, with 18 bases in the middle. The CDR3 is CASTRRGGEDSPLHF. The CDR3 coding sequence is TGTGCCAGCACCCGAAGGGGGGGCGAAGATTCACCCCTCCACTTT.